This T cell receptor beta chain came from a study of metastatic and nonmetastatic thyroid tumors. Study-wide context: Malignant and benign thyroid patients had repertoires compared in peripheral blood and tumor or nodule tissue. Study conclusions and caveats: Compared with benign nodules, malignant thyroid tumors were reported to have significantly higher TCR beta diversity in both blood and tumor.

This clone was observed at least ten times. The target antigen is unknown. As originally analysed: Differences in CDR3 between clinicopathological groups were drawn on to build a classifier intended to discriminate distant-metastatic papillary thyroid cancer patients. MiXCR reprocessed the PCR reads for TCRdb. TCRdb assigned the V and J calls; the authors' analysis was not used. This sample has about 82,000 clones; approximately 12% occur once, and the top ten carry around 8.8%. Thyroid surgery took place with no prior treatment in any patient. CDR1 is SGDLS and CDR2 is YYNGEE in the germline V gene. This CDR3 has 15 amino acids. The V end lost 4 bases, the J end lost 1 base, and 14 bases lay between the germline ends.

V usage is TRBV9 and J usage is TRBJ1-1, with D perhaps TRBD1 (5 bases). Input material: tumor tissue. The receptor was isolated from a female donor with papillary thyroid cancer or a benign thyroid nodule (not recorded which). Some clones in this sample may be carry-over from other donors' samples. CDR3 sequence reads: CASSLGTLGNTEAFF. In DNA, the CDR3 is TGTGCCAGCAGCTTAGGGACTCTAGGGAACACTGAAGCTTTCTTT.